One and the same sample provided the 32 T cell receptor beta chains below, sequenced in a study of blood T cell repertoires in COVID-19 (dated by TCRdb to 2019 to 2021). The method was the immunoSEQ multiplex PCR assay. TCRdb's version of the immuneACCESS table is confined to in-frame rearrangements and falls short of the full clone set. An unresolved V gene accounts for under half of the shortfall where checked; the remainder is of unknown origin. The sample data list tens of thousands of clones, and around 86% of these were observed just once. The top ten clones comprise about 6% of the sample. Sample: peripheral blood. Source of these receptors: a woman aged 80 or over with active or convalescent COVID-19.

Only one count was recorded for this clone. The chain uses TRBV27 and TRBJ2-5; D ambiguous. The V gene's germline CDR1 is MNHEY and CDR2 SMNVEV (reference sequence). Trimming stripped 7 bases from V and 3 bases from J, with 6 bases between. There are 11 residues in the CDR3. The DNA of the CDR3 is TGTGCCAGCAAGAGAGAAGAGACCCAGTACTTC. Translating it yields CASKREETQYF.

Only one count was recorded for this clone. V and J are TRBV19 and TRBJ1-4; no firm D call. Germline CDR1 is LNHDA and CDR2 is SQIVND (reference sequence). The CDR3 is 15 amino acids. V dropped 6 bases and J dropped 1 base, with 12 bases sitting between them. This CDR3 reads CASRRGGGTNEKLFF. CDR3 nucleotide sequence: TGTGCCAGTAGACGGGGAGGAGGAACTAATGAAAAACTGTTTTTT.

V is TRBV4-1 and J is TRBJ2-2; 8 bases are a match to TRBD1. Looked up from germline, CDR1 is MGHRA and CDR2 is YSYEKL. V was pared by 4 bases and J by 2 bases, with 3 bases of the junction left unmatched. This CDR3 comprises 15 residues. CDR3 in amino acids: CASSRQGKNTGELFF. CDR3 bases: TGCGCCAGCAGCCGACAGGGGAAAAACACCGGGGAGCTGTTTTTT.

For this clone: The same CDR3 also results from other DNA sequences found in this sample. V is TRBV15 and J is TRBJ1-5; 7 bases align to TRBD1. The length of the CDR3 is 15 residues. V was pared by 3 bases and J by 4 bases, with 6 bases of the junction left unmatched. In germline, CDR1 is LNHNV, CDR2 YYDKDF (reference sequence). In nucleotides, the CDR3 is TGTGCCACCAGCAGCTCCGGGACAGCTAATCAGCCCCAGCATTTT. Translated: CATSSSGTANQPQHF.

The chain employs TRBV9 and TRBJ1-2; D may be TRBD1 (5 bases). CDR3 size: 15 residues. Germline V CDR1 and CDR2: SGDLS, YYNGEE. Trimming pared 0 bases from V and 3 bases from J, leaving 12 bases between. CDR3 protein: CASSVGRGGDYGYTF. The CDR3 nucleotides read TGTGCCAGCAGCGTAGGGAGGGGAGGGGACTATGGCTACACCTTC.

This clone was detected a few times. Distinct nucleotide sequences in the sample also encode this CDR3. J is TRBJ2-1 and V is TRBV6-6; D call uncertain. The CDR3 length is 12 residues. V gave up 5 bases and J gave up 4 bases, with 6 bases separating them. CDR1 and CDR2 (germline): MNHNY, SVGAGI (reference sequence). In DNA form, the CDR3 reads TGTGCCAGCAGTCGCCCTTACAATGAGCAGTTCTTC. It is translated as CASSRPYNEQFF.

The V call is TRBV28, the J call TRBJ1-6; D is perhaps TRBD1 (6 bases). Germline values: CDR1 MDHEN, CDR2 SYDVKM. V lost 3 bases, J lost 6 bases, and 9 bases lay in between. The CDR3 totals 14 residues. As DNA, the CDR3 is TGTGCCAGCAGTTTGCAGGGGAGTAATTCACCCCTCCACTTT. Its translation: CASSLQGSNSPLHF.

This clone was counted once. The chain combines TRBV2 with TRBJ2-7, with TRBD1 as a possible D gene (6 bases). Trimming took off 7 bases at V and 2 bases at J, with 9 bases between the two ends. The CDR3 has 12 residues. Germline V gene lookup returns CDR1 SNHLY and CDR2 FYNNEI. Here the CDR3 reads CASNTGPYEQYF. In DNA, the CDR3 is TGTGCCAGCAATACAGGGCCCTACGAGCAGTACTTC.

This rearrangement joins TRBV28 to TRBJ2-1, with D maybe TRBD2 (6 bases). Germline CDR1 and CDR2: MDHEN and SYDVKM. The CDR3 has 15 residues. V was trimmed by 5 bases and J by 2 bases, leaving 13 bases between them. The CDR3 here is CASSTPGTPYNEQFF. DNA for the CDR3: TGTGCCAGCAGTACGCCCGGGACTCCCTACAATGAGCAGTTCTTC.

This clone was observed a handful of times. The genes are TRBV18 and TRBJ1-5, with 9 bases that match TRBD1. The CDR3 loop spans 15 amino acids. V shed 1 base and J 5 bases; nucleotides not matched to a gene: 3. Germline values: CDR1 KGHSH, CDR2 LQKENI. The CDR3 protein is CASSPRTGADQPQHF. The DNA for the CDR3 is TGTGCCAGCTCACCACGGACAGGGGCAGATCAGCCCCAGCATTTT. The full variable domain, completed using reference TRBV18 and TRBJ1-5, is NAGVMQNPRHLVRRRGQEARLRCSPMKGHSHVYWYRQLPEEGLKFMVYLQKENIIDESGMPKERFSAEFPKEGPSILRIQQVVRGDSAAYFCASSPRTGADQPQHFGDGTRLSIL.

The chain joins TRBV19 to TRBJ1-1, with a tentative D call TRBD1 (6 bases). The germline V and J ends were trimmed by 5 bases and 1 base, with 14 bases remaining between them. Looked up from germline, CDR1 is LNHDA and CDR2 is SQIVND (reference sequence). The CDR3 extends over 15 amino acids. Here the CDR3 DNA reads TGTGCCAGTAGTCTCCCCGCCAGGGGGAACACTGAAGCTTTCTTT. It encodes CASSLPARGNTEAFF.

The CDR3 DNA is TGTGCCAGCAGCCTACGGGGGGAACGTAATTCACCCCTCCACTTT. Translated: CASSLRGERNSPLHF. The chain is built from TRBV27 and TRBJ1-6; a weak D match, TRBD1 (5 bases). The CDR3 runs 15 residues. V shed 6 bases and J shed 6 bases, with 15 bases lying between them. The germline gives CDR1 MNHEY, CDR2 SMNVEV (reference sequence).

The DNA for the CDR3 is TGCGCCAGCAGCACGAACAGGGCTTGGGCCGGGGAGCTGTTTTTT. Translation gives CASSTNRAWAGELFF. The rearrangement links TRBV5-1 to TRBJ2-2; the D gene is possibly TRBD1 (6 bases). Germline lookup yields CDR1 SGHRS and CDR2 YFSETQ. This CDR3 has 15 amino acids. Trimming pared 4 bases from V and 6 bases from J, leaving 16 bases between.

The chain combines TRBV7-6 with TRBJ2-1; D may be TRBD2 (5 bases). There are 14 residues in the CDR3. Germline V gives CDR1 SGHVS, CDR2 FNYEAQ. V lost 7 bases and J 7 bases, leaving 17 bases between the germline ends. The CDR3 is CASTFLSPGNEQFF. The CDR3 DNA reads TGTGCCAGCACCTTTTTATCCCCGGGGAATGAGCAGTTCTTC.

This chain joins TRBV9 and TRBJ2-5, with D perhaps matching TRBD1 (6 bases). CDR1 and CDR2 (germline): SGDLS, YYNGEE. The CDR3 runs to 14 residues. Between the trimmed V and J ends, which lost 4 bases and 1 base, there was a span of 11 bases. CDR3 bases: TGTGCCAGCAGCCGCCAGGGGTTCCAAGAGACCCAGTACTTC. Translation gives CASSRQGFQETQYF.

The rearrangement joins TRBV28 to TRBJ1-5; TRBD1 agrees at 7 bases. In germline, CDR1 is MDHEN, CDR2 SYDVKM. With 9 bases clipped from V and 1 base from J, the junction kept 6 bases outside the gene matches. The CDR3 runs 14 residues. This CDR3 reads CASTQGKSNQPQHF. As DNA, the CDR3 is TGTGCCAGTACACAGGGGAAAAGCAATCAGCCCCAGCATTTT.

The chain recombines TRBV12-3 or TRBV12-4 with TRBJ1-6; possible D gene TRBD1, 5 bases. CDR3 length: 13 residues. Between the trimmed V and J ends, which lost 6 bases and 5 bases, there was a span of 8 bases. Here the CDR3 DNA reads TGTGCCAGCAGAACAGGAGATAATTCACCCCTCCACTTT. Its translation: CASRTGDNSPLHF.

The chain uses TRBV11-3 and TRBJ2-2; D may be TRBD1 (5 bases). Trimming pared 3 bases from V and 8 bases from J, leaving 10 bases between. This CDR3 is 13 amino acids long. The germline CDR1 and CDR2 sequences are SGHNT and YENEEA. This CDR3 reads CASSFPGLGELFF. CDR3 DNA sequence: TGTGCCAGCAGCTTCCCAGGGCTAGGGGAGCTGTTTTTT.

This clone was seen only once. The chain uses TRBV19 and TRBJ1-5, with TRBD1 matching over 9 bases. The germline CDR1 and CDR2 sequences are LNHDA and SQIVND (reference sequence). Unmatched junction bases numbered 11, after V lost 5 bases and J lost 6 bases. This CDR3 has 16 residues. CDR3 DNA: TGTGCCAGTAGTCAAAGGGGACAGGGAGAAAGTCAGCCCCAGCATTTT. Translating it yields CASSQRGQGESQPQHF.

The sample holds a few counts of this clone. The chain employs TRBV5-1 and TRBJ2-2; 9 bases match TRBD2. This CDR3 is built from 19 residues. With 9 bases clipped from V and 2 bases from J, the junction kept 20 bases outside the gene matches. Germline CDR1 reads SGHRS; CDR2 reads YFSETQ. Written as DNA, the CDR3 is TGCGCCAAGGGATCGGACCCAGCCGGACTAGCGATAAACACCGGGGAGCTGTTTTTT. Its translation: CAKGSDPAGLAINTGELFF.

This sequence joins TRBV7-9 and TRBJ1-1, with a tentative D call TRBD1 (5 bases). Germline V gene data show CDR1 as SEHNR and CDR2 as FQNEAQ (reference sequence). Trimming removed 3 bases from V and 2 bases from J, with 10 bases in between. This CDR3 has 14 residues. The CDR3 DNA is TGTGCCAGCAGCTTTTCGACAGCTAACACTGAAGCTTTCTTT. Its translation: CASSFSTANTEAFF.

The genes are TRBV30 and TRBJ1-1, with D possibly matching TRBD1 (6 bases). The CDR3 consists of 14 residues. V was pared by 3 bases and J by 4 bases, with 15 bases between. Germline V gene sequence: CDR1 GTSNPN, CDR2 SVGIG (reference sequence). The CDR3 here is CAWRDPGTLTEAFF. The CDR3 DNA reads as TGTGCCTGGAGGGATCCCGGGACACTCACTGAAGCTTTCTTT.

In regard to this clone: The sample contains more than one DNA sequence encoding this CDR3. V gene TRBV5-1 combines with J gene TRBJ2-5; D remains ambiguous. The CDR3 sequence is 14 residues long. The V and J ends lost 1 base and 2 bases respectively, with 9 bases between them. Germline CDR1 reads SGHRS; CDR2 reads YFSETQ. The CDR3 DNA reads as TGCGCCAGCAGCTTGACAACAGCACAAGAGACCCAGTACTTC. Encoded protein: CASSLTTAQETQYF.

This chain connects TRBV5-1 to TRBJ1-1; TRBD1 matches 9 bases. The germline V gene has CDR1 SGHRS and CDR2 YFSETQ. This CDR3 has 14 amino acids. J lost 6 bases, V lost 4 bases, and 7 bases had no gene match. CDR3 loop: CASSPGTGRAEAFF. The CDR3 DNA sequence: TGCGCCAGCAGCCCCGGGACAGGGAGAGCTGAAGCTTTCTTT.

The chain has TRBV12-5 and TRBJ1-5; maybe TRBD1 (5 bases). Germline values: CDR1 LGHNT, CDR2 FRNRAP. This CDR3 comprises 16 residues. Trimming shortened V by 1 base and J by 0 bases, and 10 bases separated the two germline ends. The CDR3 bases are TGTGCTAGTGGTTTGGAAAGGGGTAGTAGCAATCAGCCCCAGCATTTT. It specifies CASGLERGSSNQPQHF.

The V gene is TRBV5-4, the J gene TRBJ2-1; a weak D match, TRBD2 (6 bases). CDR1 is SGHNT and CDR2 is YYREEE in the germline V gene (reference sequence). Trimming removed 3 bases from V and 8 bases from J, with 15 bases in between. This CDR3 comprises 14 residues. CDR3 loop: CASSSSTSSDEQFF. In DNA, the CDR3 is TGTGCCAGCAGCTCGTCGACTAGTTCCGATGAGCAGTTCTTC.

This clone came up once. The chain carries TRBV15 and TRBJ2-5, with 8 bases that match TRBD2. Losses at the gene ends were 1 base for V and 4 bases for J; bases not matched to a gene: 5. Germline assignment: CDR1 LNHNV and CDR2 YYDKDF (reference sequence). The CDR3 runs 15 residues. The CDR3 is CATSRVRLATETQYF. As DNA, the CDR3 is TGTGCCACCAGCAGAGTTAGACTAGCGACAGAGACCCAGTACTTC.

This chain links TRBV7-3 with TRBJ2-7, with 7 bases matching TRBD1. CDR3 length equals 15 residues. The trim removed 5 bases at V and 5 bases at J, leaving 12 bases unmatched. The germline V gene encodes CDR1 SGHTA and CDR2 FQGTGA. Here the CDR3 reads CASSRTGTARDEQYF. As DNA, the CDR3 is TGTGCCAGCAGCAGAACCGGGACAGCCCGAGACGAGCAGTACTTC.

Only a few counts were recorded for this clone. The chain carries TRBV18 and TRBJ1-5; a possible D gene is TRBD1 (5 bases). This CDR3 is built from 13 residues. The V gene's germline CDR1 is KGHSH and CDR2 LQKENI. Trimming left V 4 bases short and J 4 bases short, with 8 bases between. The CDR3 spells CASSQGQNQPQHF. DNA of the CDR3: TGTGCCAGCTCACAGGGGCAGAATCAGCCCCAGCATTTT.

The chain couples TRBV3-1 (or the pseudogene TRBV3-2) to TRBJ1-4; no reliable D call. V lost 0 bases, J lost 9 bases, and 8 bases lay in between. Germline values: CDR1 LGHDT, CDR2 YNNKEL (reference sequence). The CDR3 totals 13 residues. The CDR3 loop is CASSQDWRKKLFF. CDR3 sequence (DNA): TGTGCCAGCAGCCAAGATTGGAGGAAAAAACTGTTTTTT.

The chain links TRBV6-5 to TRBJ2-3, with 11 positions matching TRBD2. The CDR3 covers 13 residues. With 6 bases clipped from V and 11 bases from J, the junction kept 7 bases outside the gene matches. The germline gives CDR1 MNHEY, CDR2 SVGAGI. The CDR3 bases are TGTGCCAGCAGGACCGGGACTAGCGGATTGCAGTATTTT. Protein sequence: CASRTGTSGLQYF.

This clone was seen just once. Written as DNA, the CDR3 is TGTGCCAGCAGTTCCCGACAGATTCAGTTCTTC. Protein product: CASSSRQIQFF. This chain uses TRBV28 with TRBJ2-1, with D perhaps TRBD1 (5 bases). The CDR3 loop spans 11 amino acids. CDR1 and CDR2 from the germline V gene are MDHEN and SYDVKM. Trimming shortened V by 4 bases and J by 13 bases, and 11 bases separated the two germline ends.